These 32 T cell receptor beta chains were all obtained from the same sample, sequenced in a study of cytomegalovirus exposure and HLA in healthy donors. The PCR had 60 Vbeta and 13 Jbeta primers. Some clones are missing from TCRdb's copy, which holds only in-frame ones; the method was immunoSEQ multiplex PCR. Among about 76,000 clones listed, just under 80% were seen once. Material for sequencing was PBMCs. The receptors stem from a woman in her 40s in good health and CMV-seropositive.

The chain is built from TRBV10-3 and TRBJ1-1, with a weak D call TRBD1 (5 bases). Germline CDR1 ENHRY, CDR2 SYGVKD. This CDR3 contains 13 residues. Trimming removed 6 bases at V and 0 bases at J, with 8 bases between. CDR3 sequence: CAIRQGMNTEAFF. The CDR3 nucleotides are TGTGCCATCAGGCAGGGCATGAACACTGAAGCTTTCTTT.

This sequence joins TRBV27 and TRBJ2-2; 15 positions agree with TRBD2. V shed 2 bases, J shed 9 bases, and the junction held 7 bases outside the gene matches. The CDR3 runs to 17 residues. Per the germline V gene, CDR1 is MNHEY and CDR2 is SMNVEV (reference sequence). As DNA, the CDR3 is TGTGCCAGCAGTTTACCTGGGACTAGCGGGGGGCGCCGGGAGCTGTTTTTT. Translated: CASSLPGTSGGRRELFF.

This chain links TRBV11-3 with TRBJ2-3; D call uncertain. Trimming removed 0 bases from V and 2 bases from J, with 3 bases in between. Looked up from germline, CDR1 is SGHNT and CDR2 is YENEEA. The CDR3 runs 13 residues. CDR3 bases: TGTGCCAGCAGCTTAGACCACACAGATACGCAGTATTTT. Protein sequence: CASSLDHTDTQYF.

The V gene is TRBV2, the J gene TRBJ2-5, with 8 nucleotides matching TRBD2. Unmatched junction bases numbered 11, after V lost 6 bases and J lost 5 bases. Germline V lookup: CDR1 SNHLY, CDR2 FYNNEI. The CDR3 sequence is 15 residues long. The CDR3 nucleotides read TGTGCCAGCAGAACGGTGGCGGGGGGCCGGGAGACCCAGTACTTC. Encoded protein: CASRTVAGGRETQYF.

The chain uses TRBV9 and TRBJ2-3; D is ambiguous. The CDR3 is 15 residues long. V was clipped by 10 bases and J by 2 bases, with 20 bases between them. Germline CDR1 is SGDLS and CDR2 is YYNGEE. In DNA, the CDR3 is TGTGCCGACCCCGTTTCGGGTACCCCCACAGATACGCAGTATTTT. It yields the protein CADPVSGTPTDTQYF.

The chain recombines TRBV28 with TRBJ1-1, with D uncertain. V lost 8 bases to trimming and J lost 4 bases, with 11 bases between them. Germline CDR1 MDHEN, CDR2 SYDVKM. The CDR3 contains 12 residues. The CDR3 protein is CASCPPSTEAFF. CDR3 in DNA: TGTGCCAGCTGTCCCCCGAGCACTGAAGCTTTCTTT.

The V call is TRBV28, the J call TRBJ2-3; D remains unclear. The CDR3 covers 12 residues. Per the germline V gene, CDR1 is MDHEN and CDR2 is SYDVKM. Trimming shortened V by 6 bases and J by 3 bases, and 7 bases separated the two germline ends. The CDR3 loop is CASSQQTDTQYF. CDR3 DNA sequence: TGTGCCAGCAGCCAACAAACAGATACGCAGTATTTT.

The chain employs TRBV30 and TRBJ1-1; 8 nucleotides agree with TRBD1. This CDR3 has 15 amino acids. Losses at the gene ends were 0 bases for V and 11 bases for J; bases not matched to a gene: 14. Germline CDR1 and CDR2: GTSNPN and SVGIG (reference sequence). The CDR3 DNA reads as TGTGCCTGGAGTGTACCCGACAGGGGATTAGGGTGCGCTTTCTTT. This translates into CAWSVPDRGLGCAFF.

This clone was observed a few times. The V call is TRBV7-2, the J call TRBJ2-7, with D possibly TRBD2 on 6 matching bases. CDR3 size: 15 residues. V was cut by 0 bases and J by 2 bases, with 11 bases left in between. CDR1 SGHTA and CDR2 FQGNSA come from the germline V gene. CDR3 nucleotide sequence: TGTGCCAGCAGCTTAGCCGGGGGTGGGGCCTACGAGCAGTACTTC. Protein product: CASSLAGGGAYEQYF.

A few counts support this clone. The sample holds other DNA sequences that translate to the same CDR3. The chain carries TRBV6-4 and TRBJ2-3; 11 bases fit TRBD2. The V gene end was trimmed by 0 bases and the J gene end by 2 bases; junction bases not matched to a gene: 1. The germline CDR1 and CDR2 sequences are MRHNA and SNTAGT. The CDR3 extends over 16 amino acids. The CDR3 nucleotides read TGTGCCAGCAGTGACTCTAGCGGGGGGGCCACAGATACGCAGTATTTT. Amino acid sequence: CASSDSSGGATDTQYF.

The rearrangement uses TRBV6-5 and TRBJ2-7; 11 bases align to TRBD1. Germline CDR1 is MNHEY and CDR2 is SVGAGI. This CDR3 has 13 residues. V lost 10 bases, J lost 12 bases, and 14 bases stayed unmatched. CDR3 residues: CATLGTGGFVVYF. CDR3 DNA sequence: TGTGCCACTCTCGGGACAGGGGGGTTTGTTGTGTACTTC.

A single count supports this clone. The genes are TRBV19 and TRBJ2-1; D might be TRBD2 (6 bases). The CDR3 covers 15 residues. Germline V lookup: CDR1 LNHDA, CDR2 SQIVND (reference sequence). V shed 3 bases and J shed 3 bases, with 12 bases lying between them. The CDR3, as DNA: TGTGCCAGTAGTATTCGACTAGGGGACTACAATGAGCAGTTCTTC. Protein: CASSIRLGDYNEQFF.

In DNA form, the CDR3 reads TGTGCCAGTAGTATGCCCCGGACTATCCCTTACAATGAGCAGTTCTTC. Translating it yields CASSMPRTIPYNEQFF. The chain carries TRBV19 and TRBJ2-1; TRBD2 might be the D (6 bases). This CDR3 has 16 residues. Germline V gene lookup returns CDR1 LNHDA and CDR2 SQIVND (reference sequence). With 3 bases removed from V and 4 bases from J, the gap between germline ends came to 16 bases.

The chain is built from TRBV9 and TRBJ1-1; D remains unclear. Trimming took 1 base from V and 0 from J, leaving 10 bases between them. The CDR3 has 15 residues. Germline assignment: CDR1 SGDLS and CDR2 YYNGEE. In DNA, the CDR3 is TGTGCCAGCAGCGTAAGAGGGCAGATGAACACTGAAGCTTTCTTT. It translates to CASSVRGQMNTEAFF.

The chain joins TRBV6-5 to TRBJ2-2; D is possibly TRBD2 (5 bases). The V gene lost 8 bases and the J gene lost 1 base, with 5 bases spanning the gap. The germline V gene encodes CDR1 MNHEY and CDR2 SVGAGI. The CDR3 extends over 12 amino acids. The CDR3 sequence: CASRENTGELFF. As DNA, the CDR3 is TGTGCCAGCCGGGAGAACACCGGGGAGCTGTTTTTT.

The rearrangement uses TRBV10-3 and TRBJ2-3, with D possibly matching TRBD2 (5 bases). This CDR3 spans 14 amino acids. Per the germline V gene, CDR1 is ENHRY and CDR2 is SYGVKD. This CDR3 is CATKEDSSTDTQYF. CDR3 coding DNA: TGTGCAACCAAGGAGGATTCTAGCACAGATACGCAGTATTTT.

The J gene is TRBJ2-5, the V gene TRBV5-1, with 10 bases aligning to TRBD2. The germline V gene encodes CDR1 SGHRS and CDR2 YFSETQ. This CDR3 region has 13 residues. V lost 6 bases, J lost 5 bases, and 4 bases stayed unmatched. The CDR3 is CASTSSGGETQYF. CDR3 sequence (DNA): TGCGCCAGCACATCTAGCGGGGGTGAGACCCAGTACTTC.

The J gene is TRBJ1-5, the V gene TRBV27; TRBD1 might be the D (6 bases). With 5 bases removed from V and 3 bases from J, the gap between germline ends came to 8 bases. Germline V gene data show CDR1 as MNHEY and CDR2 as SMNVEV (reference sequence). This CDR3 is built from 13 residues. The CDR3 DNA reads TGTGCCAGCAGTCACAGGGTCAATCAGCCCCAGCATTTT. It codes for CASSHRVNQPQHF.

This clone has only a few counts. The V call is TRBV9, the J call TRBJ2-3, with 11 bases that match TRBD2. The V segment lost 2 bases and the J segment 4 bases; nucleotides outside the gene matches: 3. The CDR3 loop spans 15 amino acids. Germline V gives CDR1 SGDLS, CDR2 YYNGEE. The DNA of the CDR3 is TGTGCCAGCAGCGTTACTAGCGGGGGCCCAGATACGCAGTATTTT. Amino acid sequence: CASSVTSGGPDTQYF. The whole variable domain, filled in from reference TRBV9 and TRBJ2-3, reads DSGVTQTPKHLITATGQRVTLRCSPRSGDLSVYWYQQSLDQGLQFLIQYYNGEERAKGNILERFSAQQFPDLHSELNLSSLELGDSALYFCASSVTSGGPDTQYFGPGTRLTVL.

The chain couples TRBV27 to TRBJ2-3, with TRBD1 matching over 7 bases. This CDR3 contains 17 residues. CDR1 is MNHEY, CDR2 SMNVEV, per germline (reference sequence). V trimming: 2 bases; J trimming: 3 bases; junction bases outside the gene matches: 11. The CDR3 bases are TGTGCCAGCAGTTTAGTAGGGGGCAGGGAAAGGACAGATACGCAGTATTTT. Amino acid sequence: CASSLVGGRERTDTQYF.

This clone was seen a handful of times. This chain links TRBV29-1 with TRBJ1-6; D not resolved. V lost 6 bases, J lost 5 bases, and 17 bases lay in between. The germline gives CDR1 SQVTM, CDR2 ANQGSEA. The CDR3 is 15 residues long. CDR3 amino acids: CSVVPAGSDNSPLHF. The CDR3 coding sequence is TGCAGCGTGGTCCCGGCAGGTTCCGATAATTCACCCCTCCACTTT.

J is TRBJ2-5 and V is TRBV15; a possible D gene is TRBD1 (5 bases). Germline CDR1 LNHNV, CDR2 YYDKDF (reference sequence). There are 13 residues in the CDR3. Between the trimmed V and J ends, which lost 5 bases and 5 bases, there was a span of 12 bases. The chain's CDR3 is CATSFAGRETQYF. Here the CDR3 DNA reads TGTGCCACCAGCTTCGCAGGGCGGGAGACCCAGTACTTC.

The V gene is TRBV19, the J gene TRBJ2-2; 11 bases are a match to TRBD1. Germline assignment: CDR1 LNHDA and CDR2 SQIVND (reference sequence). J lost 6 bases, V lost 7 bases, and 1 base had no gene match. CDR3 length: 13 residues. CDR3 amino acids: CASKGQGAGELFF. In DNA, the CDR3 is TGTGCCAGTAAGGGACAGGGGGCCGGGGAGCTGTTTTTT.

This chain uses TRBV7-9 with TRBJ2-3, with 14 bases lining up with TRBD2. The CDR3 extends over 18 amino acids. Per the germline V gene, CDR1 is SEHNR and CDR2 is FQNEAQ (reference sequence). J was trimmed by 5 bases and V by 5 bases; bases with no gene match: 12. Here the CDR3 DNA reads TGTGCCAGCAGCGCCCGAGAGACTAGCGGGGGGGCAGTAGATACGCAGTATTTT. This encodes CASSARETSGGAVDTQYF.

This clone was seen more than once but under ten times. This sequence joins TRBV15 and TRBJ2-2, with 8 positions matching TRBD2. Unmatched junction bases numbered 15, after V lost 5 bases and J lost 7 bases. Per germline, CDR1 LNHNV and CDR2 YYDKDF (reference sequence). This CDR3 contains 17 residues. This CDR3 is CATSARVIAGWSGELFF. The CDR3, as DNA: TGTGCCACCAGCGCTCGAGTAATAGCGGGGTGGAGCGGGGAGCTGTTTTTT.

The rearrangement links TRBV30 to TRBJ2-2, with 7 positions matching TRBD1. With 0 bases clipped from V and 2 bases from J, the junction kept 3 bases outside the gene matches. This CDR3 spans 15 amino acids. Per the germline V gene, CDR1 is GTSNPN and CDR2 is SVGIG (reference sequence). The CDR3 sequence is CAWSVDRANTGELFF. The DNA for the CDR3 is TGTGCCTGGAGTGTAGACAGGGCTAACACCGGGGAGCTGTTTTTT.

The V gene is TRBV7-9, the J gene TRBJ2-4; the match to TRBD1 covers 8 bases. Germline CDR1 SEHNR, CDR2 FQNEAQ (reference sequence). V lost 5 bases, J lost 8 bases, and 11 bases stayed unmatched. This CDR3 spans 15 amino acids. CDR3 sequence (DNA): TGTGCCAGCAGCCCCAACCGGGACAGGATTGACATTCAGTACTTC. It translates to CASSPNRDRIDIQYF. Full variable domain (outside the CDR3, taken from reference TRBV7-9 and TRBJ2-4): DTGVSQNPRHKITKRGQNVTFRCDPISEHNRLYWYRQTLGQGPEFLTYFQNEAQLEKSRLLSDRFSAERPKGSFSTLEIQRTEQGDSAMYLCASSPNRDRIDIQYFGAGTRLSVL.

The chain joins TRBV5-1 to TRBJ2-2; TRBD1 is a possible D gene (5 bases). Per germline, CDR1 SGHRS and CDR2 YFSETQ. The CDR3 has 13 residues. Trimming shortened V by 3 bases and J by 6 bases, and 9 bases separated the two germline ends. CDR3 region: CASSSRVPGELFF. CDR3 nucleotide sequence: TGCGCCAGCAGCTCCAGGGTCCCCGGGGAGCTGTTTTTT. The variable domain in full, with the rest retrieved from reference TRBV5-1 and TRBJ2-2, is KAGVTQTPRYLIKTRGQQVTLSCSPISGHRSVSWYQQTPGQGLQFLFEYFSETQRNKGNFPGRFSGRQFSNSRSEMNVSTLELGDSALYLCASSSRVPGELFFGEGSRLTVL.

V gene TRBV30 combines with J gene TRBJ2-7, with TRBD1 matching 7 bases. The ends lost 3 bases at V and 1 base at J; junction bases unmatched: 6. There are 14 residues in the CDR3. Germline-derived CDR1 and CDR2 are GTSNPN and SVGIG (reference sequence). The CDR3 loop reads CAWRLVDRSYEQYF. The CDR3 DNA reads TGTGCCTGGAGACTGGTGGACAGGTCCTACGAGCAGTACTTC.

This chain connects TRBV29-1 to TRBJ2-5, with 10 bases lining up with TRBD1. This CDR3 spans 13 amino acids. Germline V CDR1 and CDR2: SQVTM, ANQGSEA. The J segment lost 4 bases and the V segment lost 7 bases, leaving 6 bases of the junction unmatched. CDR3 protein: CSAEGDRGETQYF. CDR3 nucleotide sequence: TGCAGCGCTGAGGGGGACAGGGGAGAGACCCAGTACTTC.

The chain joins TRBV9 to TRBJ1-6; 7 bases agree with TRBD1. The germline CDR1 and CDR2 sequences are SGDLS and YYNGEE. V was pared by 4 bases and J by 3 bases, with 10 bases of the junction left unmatched. This CDR3 comprises 17 residues. The CDR3 loop reads CASSPYIDRDYNSPLHF. The CDR3 DNA sequence: TGTGCCAGCAGCCCCTATATAGACAGGGACTATAATTCACCCCTCCACTTT.

This rearrangement joins TRBV5-8 to TRBJ2-2; 9 positions match TRBD1. This CDR3 spans 15 amino acids. Germline V CDR1 and CDR2: SGHTS, YDEGEE. J gave up 4 bases and V 2 bases, and 3 bases lay outside the gene matches. CDR3 region: CASSLQGAVTGELFF. CDR3 in DNA: TGTGCCAGCAGCTTACAGGGGGCTGTCACCGGGGAGCTGTTTTTT.